This T cell receptor beta chain stems from a study of T-cell memory formation after mild COVID-19. TCR alpha and TCR beta cDNA libraries with sample barcodes and UMIs came from 5'RACE using constant-segment primers. TCRdb itself ran the 5' RACE reads through MiXCR, one entry per CDR3 protein. There are hundreds of thousands of distinct CDR3 sequences in the sample; 20% to 25% occur only once, and around 7.7% lies in the top ten. Findings of the study overall: CD4+ bias marked clones expanding day 15 to 37, unlike balanced contracting clones.

Concerning this clonotype: Its antigen is as yet unknown.

The CDR3 has 14 residues. Germline assignment: CDR1 SGHVS and CDR2 FQNEAQ. Trimming took 8 bases from V and 5 from J, leaving 13 bases between them. The origin of this receptor is an adult woman who had mild COVID-19 (a few samples of this study predate the infection). Cell type and time point are not known. This chain joins TRBV7-8 and TRBJ1-6; maybe TRBD1 (5 bases). Sequenced sample: PBMCs or a T cell subset sorted from them (not recorded which). The CDR3 DNA reads as TGTGCCAGCCGTCCCAGGGTTGATAATTCACCCCTCCACTTT. Amino acids: CASRPRVDNSPLHF.